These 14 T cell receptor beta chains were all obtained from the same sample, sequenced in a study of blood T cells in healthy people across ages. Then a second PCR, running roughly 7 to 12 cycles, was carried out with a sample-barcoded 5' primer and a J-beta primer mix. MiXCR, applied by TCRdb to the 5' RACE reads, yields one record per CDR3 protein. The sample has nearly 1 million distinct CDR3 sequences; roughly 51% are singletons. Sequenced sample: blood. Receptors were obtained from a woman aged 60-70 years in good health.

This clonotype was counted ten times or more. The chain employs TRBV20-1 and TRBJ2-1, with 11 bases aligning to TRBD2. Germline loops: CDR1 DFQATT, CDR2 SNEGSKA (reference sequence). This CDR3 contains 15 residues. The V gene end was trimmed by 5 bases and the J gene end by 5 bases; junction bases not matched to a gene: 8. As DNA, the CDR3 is TGCAGTGCTCCCCTACCGACTAGCGGGAACAATGAGCAGTTCTTC. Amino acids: CSAPLPTSGNNEQFF.

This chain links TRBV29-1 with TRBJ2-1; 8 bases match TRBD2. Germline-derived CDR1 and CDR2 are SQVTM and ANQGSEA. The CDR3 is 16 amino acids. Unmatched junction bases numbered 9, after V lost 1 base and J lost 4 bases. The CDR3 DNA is TGCAGCGTTGAAGCGGGGGTAGCGGGATATTACAATGAGCAGTTCTTC. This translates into CSVEAGVAGYYNEQFF.

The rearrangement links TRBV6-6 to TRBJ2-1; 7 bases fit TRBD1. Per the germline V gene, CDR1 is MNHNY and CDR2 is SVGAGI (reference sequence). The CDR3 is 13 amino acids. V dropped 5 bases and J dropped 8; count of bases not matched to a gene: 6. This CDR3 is CASSRTGVHEQFF. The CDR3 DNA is TGTGCCAGCAGTCGCACAGGGGTGCATGAGCAGTTCTTC.

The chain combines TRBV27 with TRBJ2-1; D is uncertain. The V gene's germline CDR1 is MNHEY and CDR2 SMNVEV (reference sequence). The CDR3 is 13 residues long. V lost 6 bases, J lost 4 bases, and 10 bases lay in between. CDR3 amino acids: CASRGSRYNEQFF. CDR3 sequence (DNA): TGTGCCAGCAGAGGGTCTCGGTACAATGAGCAGTTCTTC.

CDR3: CASSQTNRQGRVPYF. CDR3 DNA: TGCGCCAGCAGCCAAACTAACCGACAGGGTCGGGTCCCGTACTTC. The genes are TRBV4-1 and TRBJ2-7; 7 nucleotides agree with TRBD1. Germline V lookup: CDR1 MGHRA, CDR2 YSYEKL. V lost 2 bases, J lost 12 bases, and 16 bases stayed unmatched. This CDR3 comprises 15 residues.

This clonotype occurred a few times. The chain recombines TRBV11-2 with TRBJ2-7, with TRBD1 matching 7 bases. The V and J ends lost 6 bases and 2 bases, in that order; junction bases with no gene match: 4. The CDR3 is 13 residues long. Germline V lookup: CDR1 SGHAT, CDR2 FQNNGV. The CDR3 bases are TGTGCCAGCAGGCTAGGGGGCACCTACGAGCAGTACTTC. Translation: CASRLGGTYEQYF.

This CDR3 is CASRQPRIGPSSYEQYF. In DNA form, the CDR3 reads TGTGCCAGCAGACAACCCAGGATCGGCCCCTCCTCCTACGAGCAGTACTTC. The V call is TRBV28, the J call TRBJ2-1; D remains unclear. The J call may be mistaken, given a closer DNA end match to TRBJ2-7. Per germline, CDR1 MDHEN and CDR2 SYDVKM. The CDR3 sequence is 17 residues long.

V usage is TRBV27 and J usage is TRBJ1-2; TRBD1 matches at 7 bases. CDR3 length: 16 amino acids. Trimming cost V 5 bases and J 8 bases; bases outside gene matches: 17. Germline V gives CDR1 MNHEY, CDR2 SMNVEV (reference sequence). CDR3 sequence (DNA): TGTGCCAGCAGTCCGTTGACAGGGTTGCGCGTTGGCGGCTACACCTTC. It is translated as CASSPLTGLRVGGYTF.

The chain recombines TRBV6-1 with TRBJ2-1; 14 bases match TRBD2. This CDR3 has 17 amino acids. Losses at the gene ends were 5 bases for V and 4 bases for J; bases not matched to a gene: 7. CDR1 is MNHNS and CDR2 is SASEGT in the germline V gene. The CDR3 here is CASSLTSGRAAYNEQFF. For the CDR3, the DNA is TGTGCCAGCAGTCTGACTAGCGGGAGGGCTGCTTACAATGAGCAGTTCTTC.

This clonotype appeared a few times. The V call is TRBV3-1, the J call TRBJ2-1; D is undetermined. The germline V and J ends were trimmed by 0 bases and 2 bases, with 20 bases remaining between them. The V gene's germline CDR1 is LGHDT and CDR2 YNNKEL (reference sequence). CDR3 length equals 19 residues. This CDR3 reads CASSQELFKARKTYNEQFF. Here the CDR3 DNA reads TGTGCCAGCAGCCAAGAATTGTTTAAGGCACGAAAAACCTACAATGAGCAGTTCTTC.

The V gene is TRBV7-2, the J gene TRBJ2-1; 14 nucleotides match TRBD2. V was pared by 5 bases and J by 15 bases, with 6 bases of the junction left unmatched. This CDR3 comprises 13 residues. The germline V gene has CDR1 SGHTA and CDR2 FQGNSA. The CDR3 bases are TGTGCCAGCAGCATGACTAGCGGGAGGGACGGGTTCTTC. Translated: CASSMTSGRDGFF. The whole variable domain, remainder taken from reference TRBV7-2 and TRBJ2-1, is GAGVSQSPSNKVTEKGKDVELRCDPISGHTALYWYRQSLGQGLEFLIYFQGNSAPDKSGLPSDRFSAERTGGSVSTLTIQRTQQEDSAVYLCASSMTSGRDGFFGPGTRLTVL.

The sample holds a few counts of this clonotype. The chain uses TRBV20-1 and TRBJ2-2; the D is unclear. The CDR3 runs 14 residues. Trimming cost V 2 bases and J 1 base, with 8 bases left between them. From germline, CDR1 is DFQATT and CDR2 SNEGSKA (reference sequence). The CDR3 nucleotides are TGCAGTGCTAGAATGGTAGAGAACACCGGGGAGCTGTTTTTT. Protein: CSARMVENTGELFF.

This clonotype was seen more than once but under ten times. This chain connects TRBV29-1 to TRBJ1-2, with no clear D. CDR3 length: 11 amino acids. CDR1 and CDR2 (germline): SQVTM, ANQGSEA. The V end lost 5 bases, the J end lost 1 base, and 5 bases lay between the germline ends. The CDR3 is CSVRDNYGYTF. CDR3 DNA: TGCAGCGTTCGGGATAACTATGGCTACACCTTC.

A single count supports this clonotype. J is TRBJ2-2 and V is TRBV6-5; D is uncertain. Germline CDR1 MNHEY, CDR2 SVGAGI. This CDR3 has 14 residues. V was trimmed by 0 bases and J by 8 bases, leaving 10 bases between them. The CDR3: CASSYSRGTGELFF. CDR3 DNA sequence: TGTGCCAGCAGTTACTCGCGTGGAACTGGGGAGCTGTTTTTT.